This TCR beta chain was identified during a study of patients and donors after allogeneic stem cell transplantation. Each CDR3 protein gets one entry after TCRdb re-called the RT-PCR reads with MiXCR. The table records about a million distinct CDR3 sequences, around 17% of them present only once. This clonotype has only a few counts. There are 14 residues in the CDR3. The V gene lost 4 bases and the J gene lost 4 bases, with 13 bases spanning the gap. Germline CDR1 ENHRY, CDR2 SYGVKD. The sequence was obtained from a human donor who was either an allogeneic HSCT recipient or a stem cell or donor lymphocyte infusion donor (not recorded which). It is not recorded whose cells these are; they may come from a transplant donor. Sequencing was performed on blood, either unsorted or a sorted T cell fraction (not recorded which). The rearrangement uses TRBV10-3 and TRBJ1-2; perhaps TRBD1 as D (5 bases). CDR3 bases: TGTGCCATCAGTGTCGCGGGACCGAGCTATGGCTACACCTTC. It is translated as CAISVAGPSYGYTF.